This T cell receptor (beta chain) was obtained from a study of blood T cell repertoires in COVID-19. Study summary: From T cells, B-cell-depleted T cells, or PBMCs came the material, which was cDNA or gDNA.

This clone was picked up a small number of times. Original handling: Nucleated cell number was recorded as an estimate derived from reference gene primer amplification. Clones were sequenced by immunoSEQ multiplex PCR, and TCRdb holds only the in-frame ones, with some missing. The DNA gave D and trimming, while V, J and clone size come from that table. The repertoire holds some 9,200 clones, about four fifths seen once, with roughly 7.4% in the top ten. The CDR3 is 18 amino acids. CDR1 and CDR2 (germline): SGHRS, YFSETQ. V dropped 7 bases and J dropped 7 bases, with 29 bases sitting between them. Sequenced material: peripheral blood. V and J are TRBV5-1 and TRBJ1-4; possible D gene TRBD1, 6 bases. This sequence originates from a man aged 65-85 years with active COVID-19. In DNA form, the CDR3 reads TGCGCCAGCCGCGCCACCGTGGGGGCCGAAGAAAGTAGTGAAAAACTGTTTTTT. This encodes CASRATVGAEESSEKLFF.